Following are 11 T cell receptor beta chains from one sample sequenced in a study. Adaptor-ligated barcode primers were used to amplify TRBV12-4/TRBJ1-2 clonotypes. TCRdb independently ran MiXCR on the multiplex PCR reads; one entry per CDR3 protein. The table lists about 920 distinct CDR3 sequences, about 8% of them singletons. The sample consisted of naive CD4+ T cells sorted from blood. Subset specified: naive CD4+ T cells, CD4+CD45RA+CD25-. Every receptor here comes from a female donor with breast cancer.

By share, this clonotype counts as medium-sized. V usage is TRBV12-3 or TRBV12-4 and J usage is TRBJ1-2, with D possibly matching TRBD1 (5 bases). V lost 6 bases and J lost 7, with 15 bases in between. CDR3 size: 13 residues. The CDR3 sequence is CASRLNPGSGYTF. CDR3 in DNA: TGTGCCAGCAGATTAAACCCAGGGTCTGGCTACACCTTC.

By share, this clonotype counts as large. The genes are TRBV12-3 or TRBV12-4 and TRBJ1-2, with a weak D call TRBD1 (5 bases). With 5 bases removed from V and 6 bases from J, the gap between germline ends came to 10 bases. The CDR3 spans 12 residues. This CDR3 is CASSTRVDGYTF. In nucleotides, the CDR3 is TGTGCCAGCAGTACCAGGGTTGATGGCTACACCTTC.

This clonotype was counted a few times. The J gene is TRBJ1-2, the V gene TRBV12-3 or TRBV12-4, with D uncertain. This CDR3 is 14 amino acids long. Trimming pared 1 base from V and 3 bases from J, leaving 9 bases between. CDR3: CASSLGGSYYGYTF. CDR3 coding DNA: TGTGCCAGCAGTTTAGGAGGGAGCTACTATGGCTACACCTTC.

Sample share makes this clonotype medium-sized. CDR3 DNA sequence: TGTGCCAGCAGTTCGGTTCGCGCCTATGGCTACACCTTC. Its protein is CASSSVRAYGYTF. The chain recombines TRBV12-3 or TRBV12-4 with TRBJ1-2; D gene uncertain. The CDR3 spans 13 residues. Trimming pared 4 bases from V and 4 bases from J, leaving 10 bases between.

This clonotype was counted at least ten times. J is TRBJ1-2 and V is TRBV12-3 or TRBV12-4; the match to TRBD1 covers 10 bases. This CDR3 contains 14 residues. Trimming at V came to 4 bases and at J to 7 bases, leaving 6 bases not matched to a gene. The CDR3 loop is CASSSAGQGSGYTF. For the CDR3, the DNA is TGTGCCAGCAGTTCGGCGGGACAGGGGAGTGGCTACACCTTC.

This clonotype was counted between two and nine times. The V gene is TRBV12-3 or TRBV12-4, the J gene TRBJ1-2, with D possibly TRBD1 on 5 matching bases. With 4 bases removed from V and 1 base from J, the gap between germline ends came to 7 bases. The length of the CDR3 is 13 residues. This chain's CDR3 is CASSWDLNYGYTF. The CDR3 coding sequence is TGTGCCAGCAGTTGGGACCTTAACTATGGCTACACCTTC.

By its share, this clonotype is medium-sized. The J gene is TRBJ1-2, the V gene TRBV12-3 or TRBV12-4, with D possibly matching TRBD1 (6 bases). The CDR3 spans 13 residues. V shed 7 bases and J shed 4 bases, with 13 bases lying between them. The chain's CDR3 is CASNRDNLYGYTF. CDR3 bases: TGTGCCAGCAACCGGGACAACCTCTATGGCTACACCTTC.

The sample holds many counts of this clonotype. The genes are TRBV12-3 or TRBV12-4 and TRBJ1-2; 8 bases are a match to TRBD1. Trimming removed 1 base from V and 2 bases from J; junction bases left unmatched: 6. CDR3 size: 16 residues. CDR3 nucleotide sequence: TGTGCCAGCAGTTTAGGACCCGGACAGGGCAACTATGGCTACACCTTC. Residues: CASSLGPGQGNYGYTF.

This clonotype is termed large. The chain couples TRBV12-3 or TRBV12-4 to TRBJ1-2, with 8 bases fitting TRBD1. The CDR3 spans 13 residues. J gave up 8 bases and V 7 bases, and 9 bases lay outside the gene matches. Here the CDR3 DNA reads TGTGCCAGCATTTGGACAGGGCAGGAGGGCTACACCTTC. Translated, it gives CASIWTGQEGYTF.

The CDR3 DNA is TGTGCCAGCAGTTCCGGGACAGGGATCAACTATGGCTACACCTTC. It yields the protein CASSSGTGINYGYTF. V usage is TRBV12-3 or TRBV12-4 and J usage is TRBJ1-2, with 9 positions matching TRBD1. The V gene end was trimmed by 4 bases and the J gene end by 2 bases; junction bases not matched to a gene: 5. The CDR3 has 15 amino acids.

In its sample, this clonotype ranks as medium-sized. This chain joins TRBV12-3 or TRBV12-4 and TRBJ1-2, with 8 bases matching TRBD1. The ends lost 6 bases at V and 6 bases at J; junction bases unmatched: 6. This CDR3 comprises 13 residues. The CDR3 DNA reads TGTGCCAGCAGACCGACAGGGGCCCATGGCTACACCTTC. It specifies CASRPTGAHGYTF.